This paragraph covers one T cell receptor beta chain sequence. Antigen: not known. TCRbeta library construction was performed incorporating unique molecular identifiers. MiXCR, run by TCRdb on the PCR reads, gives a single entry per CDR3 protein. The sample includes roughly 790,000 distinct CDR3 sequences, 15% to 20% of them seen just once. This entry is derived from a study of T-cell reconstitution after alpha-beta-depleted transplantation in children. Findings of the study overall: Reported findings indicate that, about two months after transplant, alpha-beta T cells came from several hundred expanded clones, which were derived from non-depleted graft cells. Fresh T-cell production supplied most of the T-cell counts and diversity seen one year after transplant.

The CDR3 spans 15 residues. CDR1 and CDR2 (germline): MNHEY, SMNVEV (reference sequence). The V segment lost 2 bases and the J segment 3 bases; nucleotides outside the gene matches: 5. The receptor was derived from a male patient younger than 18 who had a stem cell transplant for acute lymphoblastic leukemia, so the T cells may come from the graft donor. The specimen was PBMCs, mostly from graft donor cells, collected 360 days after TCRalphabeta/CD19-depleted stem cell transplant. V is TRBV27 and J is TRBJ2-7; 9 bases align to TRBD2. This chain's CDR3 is CASSLKGGRGYEQYF. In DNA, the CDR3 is TGTGCCAGCAGTTTAAAGGGCGGGAGGGGCTACGAGCAGTACTTC.